A selection of T cell receptor beta chains follows, all from one sample in a study of somatic mutations in cytotoxic T cells in rheumatoid arthritis. The protocol was immunoSEQ multiplex PCR, while the TCRdb copy is restricted to in-frame clones and leaves out a portion. The data show around 20,000 clones, approximately 80% seen once. The sequencing input was CD8+ T cells sorted from blood. The receptors derive from a man aged 18 to 35 with rheumatoid arthritis. The CDR3 runs from the conserved cysteine through the conserved F or W. The order of the fields is D gene, CDR3 length, clone size, V gene, J gene, CDR3 DNA, CDR3 protein. D genes are given only for firm matches. Expanded clones get a size class; other rows say once, few or many, or leave the size out.

NA	14	NA	TRBV6-5	TRBJ1-1	TGTGCCAGCAGTTTTACAGAACTGAACACTGAAGCTTTCTTT	CASSFTELNTEAFF
NA	12	few	TRBV5-6	TRBJ2-7	TGTGCCAGCAGCCTGCGACACTACGAGCAGTACTTC	CASSLRHYEQYF
TRBD2	14	NA	TRBV28	TRBJ2-5	TGTGCCAGCAGTAAGGGACTAGGGGAAGAGACCCAGTACTTC	CASSKGLGEETQYF
TRBD1	16	NA	TRBV27	TRBJ1-4	TGTGCCAGCAGTTTATCGCGGACAGGGGGTTTCGAAAAACTGTTTTTT	CASSLSRTGGFEKLFF
NA	12	NA	TRBV15	TRBJ2-1	TGTGCCACCAGCAGAGAGGGGAATGAGCAGTTCTTC	CATSREGNEQFF
NA	13	NA	TRBV10-3	TRBJ2-7	TGTGCCATCAGTGACGAAAAAGCCTACGAGCAGTACTTC	CAISDEKAYEQYF
TRBD2	14	NA	TRBV5-5	TRBJ2-3	TGTGCCAGCAGCTTGACTAGCGGGCTGGATACGCAGTATTTT	CASSLTSGLDTQYF
NA	11	NA	TRBV7-2	TRBJ1-1	TGTGCCAGCAGCTCGAACACTGAAGCTTTCTTT	CASSSNTEAFF
NA	16	NA	TRBV5-1	TRBJ1-4	TGCGCCAGCAGCCCTCCCGGGACACCCCCTAATGAAAAACTGTTTTTT	CASSPPGTPPNEKLFF
TRBD2	16	few	TRBV4-3	TRBJ2-6	TGCGCCAGCAGCCGTGCGGGAGTCTCTGGGGCCAACGTCCTGACTTTC	CASSRAGVSGANVLTF
NA	17	NA	TRBV27	TRBJ2-2	TGTGCCAGCAGTTTATGGTCGGGGACAACGAACACCGGGGAGCTGTTTTTT	CASSLWSGTTNTGELFF
NA	16	NA	TRBV7-9	TRBJ1-4	TGTGCCAGCAGCTTAGGGGCTGGGAAGGCTAATGAAAAACTGTTTTTT	CASSLGAGKANEKLFF
NA	17	NA	TRBV13	TRBJ1-2	TGTGCCAGCAGCCCTCGGAGTAGGGCCAACCTAACCTATGGCTACACCTTC	CASSPRSRANLTYGYTF
NA	14	NA	TRBV19	TRBJ1-6	TGTGCCAGTAGTGGGGGCCGCTATAATTCACCCCTCCACTTT	CASSGGRYNSPLHF
TRBD1	14	once	TRBV7-3	TRBJ2-5	TGTGCCAGCAGCTGGGGACAGGGGGCAGAGACCCAGTACTTC	CASSWGQGAETQYF
NA	15	NA	TRBV27	TRBJ1-1	TGTGCCAGCAGTTTTCTGAGCGGGGAAAACACTGAAGCTTTCTTT	CASSFLSGENTEAFF
NA	14	NA	TRBV19	TRBJ1-1	TGTGCCAGTAGTATAGACCCTTCGGGGCTGGAAGCTTTCTTT	CASSIDPSGLEAFF
NA	16	NA	TRBV6-4	TRBJ2-2	TGTGCCAGCAGTGATATTTATTTGGGGAACACCGGGGAGCTGTTTTTT	CASSDIYLGNTGELFF
TRBD2	14	NA	TRBV5-6	TRBJ2-7	TGTGCCAGCAGCTCGGGACTAGCGGGAAACGAGCAGTACTTC	CASSSGLAGNEQYF
NA	13	once	TRBV6-6	TRBJ1-1	TGTGCCAGCAGTCCCTCGGTGAACACTGAAGCTTTCTTT	CASSPSVNTEAFF
NA	11	NA	TRBV19	TRBJ2-7	TGTGCCAGTAGTACCCCCCCCGAGCAGTACTTC	CASSTPPEQYF
TRBD1	14	NA	TRBV10-1	TRBJ2-1	TGCGCCAGCAGCCAATCGACAGGGAACAATGAGCAGTTCTTC	CASSQSTGNNEQFF
NA	16	NA	TRBV5-4	TRBJ2-7	TGTGCCAGCAGCTTGTTCGAGATACCCCCTAACCACGAGCAGTACTTC	CASSLFEIPPNHEQYF
TRBD1	15	once	TRBV6-1	TRBJ2-2	TGTGCCAGCAGTGAAGAGGCAGGGGGCACCGGGGAGCTGTTTTTT	CASSEEAGGTGELFF
TRBD2	18	NA	TRBV9	TRBJ2-3	TGTGCCAGCAGCGTAGCGGGACTAGCGGTTCCGGGCACAGATACGCAGTATTTT	CASSVAGLAVPGTDTQYF
TRBD1	14	NA	TRBV4-2	TRBJ1-1	TGTGCCAGCAGACCAGGACAGGGCGGGACTGAAGCTTTCTTT	CASRPGQGGTEAFF
NA	16	NA	TRBV11-3	TRBJ2-5	TGTGCCAGCAGCTTACGGGGCGGCGCGAGCGAAGAGACCCAGTACTTC	CASSLRGGASEETQYF
NA	16	once	TRBV7-8	TRBJ1-5	TGTGCCAGCAGCTCCTCCGGGAGGAATCAGGAACAGCCCCAGCATTTT	CASSSSGRNQEQPQHF
NA	11	NA	TRBV6-5	TRBJ1-1	TGTGCCAGCAGTACGGACACTGAGGCTTTCTTT	CASSTDTEAFF
TRBD1	15	NA	TRBV6-1	TRBJ1-5	TGTGCCAGCAGTGGGGACAGGGGTGTATGGCAGCCCCAGCATTTT	CASSGDRGVWQPQHF
TRBD1	16	NA	TRBV6-6	TRBJ1-3	TGTGCCAGCAAGGGACAGGGAATAACCCGAGGAAACACCATATATTTT	CASKGQGITRGNTIYF
NA	14	NA	TRBV4-1	TRBJ1-1	TGCGCCAGCAGCCAAGGGGAAGCCAACACTGAAGCTTTCTTT	CASSQGEANTEAFF
NA	13	NA	TRBV6-4	TRBJ1-1	TGTGCCAGCAGCCGGGAAATGAACACTGAAGCTTTCTTT	CASSREMNTEAFF
NA	12	NA	TRBV2	TRBJ2-3	TGTGCCAGTCAGTCCTACACAGATACGCAGTATTTT	CASQSYTDTQYF
NA	10	NA	TRBV20-1	TRBJ1-1	TGCAGTGCTGTAGGCGCTGAAGCTTTCTTT	CSAVGAEAFF
NA	16	NA	TRBV10-3	TRBJ1-2	TGTGCCATCACCCATGACAATCGACATGACAACTATGGCTACACCTTC	CAITHDNRHDNYGYTF
NA	13	NA	TRBV7-9	TRBJ1-5	TGTGCCAGCAGCCCCGGGGGGAATCAGCCCCAGCATTTT	CASSPGGNQPQHF
NA	15	NA	TRBV14	TRBJ2-5	TGTGCCAGCAGCCAAGGTCTTTTTGACCAAGAGACCCAGTACTTC	CASSQGLFDQETQYF
NA	14	NA	TRBV9	TRBJ2-5	TGTGCCAGCAGCCCCCGGGGGAACCAAGAGACCCAGTACTTC	CASSPRGNQETQYF
TRBD1	15	NA	TRBV15	TRBJ1-5	TGTGCCACCCGCCGGGACAGGGGGCACAATCAGCCCCAGCATTTT	CATRRDRGHNQPQHF
TRBD2	14	NA	TRBV10-2	TRBJ2-1	TGCGCCAGCACACGGCGGGGGGTTAATGGTGAGCAGTTCTTC	CASTRRGVNGEQFF
TRBD1	12	NA	TRBV6-1	TRBJ1-1	TGTGCCACCTCCCCCGGGACAGAAGAAGCTTTCTTT	CATSPGTEEAFF
NA	14	NA	TRBV2	TRBJ1-1	TGTGCCAGCAGTGAGGGGACCGGAGGAACTGAAGCTTTCTTT	CASSEGTGGTEAFF
NA	16	NA	TRBV9	TRBJ2-5	TGTGCCAGCAGCTTAACTAGTGGGGGGGCCGTCGAGACCCAGTACTTC	CASSLTSGGAVETQYF
TRBD1	15	NA	TRBV5-1	TRBJ2-3	TGCGCCAGCAGCTTGGAGGGACAGGGCGCAGATACGCAGTATTTT	CASSLEGQGADTQYF